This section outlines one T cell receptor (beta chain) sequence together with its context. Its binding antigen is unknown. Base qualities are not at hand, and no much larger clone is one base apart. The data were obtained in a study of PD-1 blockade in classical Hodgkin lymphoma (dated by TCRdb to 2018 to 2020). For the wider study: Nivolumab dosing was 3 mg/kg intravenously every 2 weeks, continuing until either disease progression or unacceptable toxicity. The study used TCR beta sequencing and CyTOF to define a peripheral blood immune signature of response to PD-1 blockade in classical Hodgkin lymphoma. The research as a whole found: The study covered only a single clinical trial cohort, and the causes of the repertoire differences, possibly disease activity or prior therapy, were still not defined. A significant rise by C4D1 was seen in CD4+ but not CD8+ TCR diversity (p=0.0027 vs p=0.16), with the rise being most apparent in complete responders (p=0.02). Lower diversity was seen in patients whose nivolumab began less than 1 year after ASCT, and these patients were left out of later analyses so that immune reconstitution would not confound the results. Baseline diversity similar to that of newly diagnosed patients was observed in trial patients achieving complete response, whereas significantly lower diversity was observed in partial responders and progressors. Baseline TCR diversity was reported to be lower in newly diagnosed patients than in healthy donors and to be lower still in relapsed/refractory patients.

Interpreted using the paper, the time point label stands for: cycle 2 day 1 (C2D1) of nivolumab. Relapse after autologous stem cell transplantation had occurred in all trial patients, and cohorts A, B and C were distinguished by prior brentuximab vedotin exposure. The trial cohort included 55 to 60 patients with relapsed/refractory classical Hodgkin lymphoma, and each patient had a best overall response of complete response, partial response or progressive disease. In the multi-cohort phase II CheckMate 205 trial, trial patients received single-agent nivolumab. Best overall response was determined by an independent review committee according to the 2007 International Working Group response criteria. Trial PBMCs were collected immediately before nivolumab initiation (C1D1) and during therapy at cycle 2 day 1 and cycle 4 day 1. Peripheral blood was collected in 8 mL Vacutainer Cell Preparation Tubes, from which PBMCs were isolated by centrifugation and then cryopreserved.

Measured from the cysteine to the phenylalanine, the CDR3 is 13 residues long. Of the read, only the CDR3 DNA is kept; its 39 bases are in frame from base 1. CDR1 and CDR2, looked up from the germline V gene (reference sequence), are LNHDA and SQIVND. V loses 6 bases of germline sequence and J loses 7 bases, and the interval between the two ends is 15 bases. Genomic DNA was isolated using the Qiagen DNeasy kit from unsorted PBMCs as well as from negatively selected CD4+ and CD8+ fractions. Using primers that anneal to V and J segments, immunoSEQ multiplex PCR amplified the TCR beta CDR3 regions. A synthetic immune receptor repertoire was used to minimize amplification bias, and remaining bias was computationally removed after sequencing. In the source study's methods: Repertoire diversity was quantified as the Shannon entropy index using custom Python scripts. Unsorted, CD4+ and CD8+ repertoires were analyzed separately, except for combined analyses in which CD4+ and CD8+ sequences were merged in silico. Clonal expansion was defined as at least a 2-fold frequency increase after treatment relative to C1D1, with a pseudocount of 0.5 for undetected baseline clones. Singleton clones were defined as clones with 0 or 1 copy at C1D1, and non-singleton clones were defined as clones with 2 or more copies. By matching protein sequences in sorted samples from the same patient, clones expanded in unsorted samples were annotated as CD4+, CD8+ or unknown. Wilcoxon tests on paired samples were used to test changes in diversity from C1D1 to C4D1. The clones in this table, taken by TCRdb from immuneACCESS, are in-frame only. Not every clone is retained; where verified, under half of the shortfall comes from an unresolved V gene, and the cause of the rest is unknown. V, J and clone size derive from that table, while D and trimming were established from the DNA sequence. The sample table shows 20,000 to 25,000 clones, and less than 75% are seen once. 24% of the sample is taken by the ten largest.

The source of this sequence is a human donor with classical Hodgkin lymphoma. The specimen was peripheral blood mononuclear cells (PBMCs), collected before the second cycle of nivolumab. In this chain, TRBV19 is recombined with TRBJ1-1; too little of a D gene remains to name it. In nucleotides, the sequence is TGTGCCAGTAGCGCGACCTCTTTGAGTGAAGCTTTCTTT. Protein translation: CASSATSLSEAFF.